The table lists the clone carrying this T cell receptor beta chain with a few counts. The antigen is undetermined. TCRdb's table, derived via immunoSEQ multiplex PCR, lists solely in-frame clones and lacks some. Of more than 150,000 clones in the sample, just over 85% are singletons; the top ten hold roughly 0.49%. The data belong to a study of T cell responses to AZD1222 COVID-19 vaccine. Regarding the study as a whole: Repertoire collection took place solely once the T cell response had peaked.

CDR3 length equals 15 residues. The V and J ends lost 5 bases and 4 bases, in that order; junction bases with no gene match: 7. Germline-derived CDR1 and CDR2 are MNHEY and SMNVEV (reference sequence). This sequence was found in an adult in good health. The chain employs TRBV27 and TRBJ1-5; TRBD1 agrees at 8 bases. The input for sequencing was peripheral blood, taken on day 0 of AZD1222 vaccination. Written as DNA, the CDR3 is TGTGCCAGCAGTCGTGCTACAGGGGGGAATCAGCCCCAGCATTTT. As protein: CASSRATGGNQPQHF.